The entry below describes one T cell receptor beta chain. The CDR3 sequence is 13 residues long. Germline CDR1 is SGHNT and CDR2 is YENEEA. Trimming removed 4 bases from V and 8 bases from J; junction bases left unmatched: 2. This entry is derived from a study of long-term antiretroviral therapy in people with HIV. Survey level was the resolution at which the v3.0 immunoSEQ assay ran. Sequencing was performed with immunoSEQ multiplex PCR; in TCRdb, only in-frame clones are kept and a portion is missing. The table includes over 30,000 clones, about 90% detected once. The specimen was unsorted PBMCs, collected 1.2 years after starting antiretroviral therapy. V and J are TRBV11-3 and TRBJ2-3, with 11 bases matching TRBD2. The sequence derives from a woman aged 45-65 years with HIV. The CDR3 DNA reads TGTGCCAGCAGCTCCGGGACTAGCGGTACGCAGTATTTT. It translates to CASSSGTSGTQYF.